Shown below are 18 T cell receptor beta chains from a single sample sequenced in a study of graft-versus-host responses after intestinal transplantation. Clones were sequenced by immunoSEQ multiplex PCR, and TCRdb holds only the in-frame ones, with some missing. The sample has around 2,200 clones, around three quarters seen once. Graft specimens yielded both intraepithelial and lamina propria lymphocytes. The sequencing here drew on ileum tissue, taken 18 days after transplant. The receptors come from a human patient who received an intestinal transplant, so some T cells may come from the graft donor.

The J gene is TRBJ2-1, the V gene TRBV6-1, with D perhaps matching TRBD2 (5 bases). CDR3 length: 16 amino acids. Trimming removed 4 bases from V and 3 bases from J, with 16 bases in between. Germline V gives CDR1 MNHNS, CDR2 SASEGT. This CDR3 reads CASSARLAMFYNEQFF. The DNA for the CDR3 is TGTGCCAGCAGTGCCCGTTTAGCGATGTTCTACAATGAGCAGTTCTTC.

This rearrangement joins TRBV25-1 to TRBJ2-7; 7 nucleotides agree with TRBD2. This CDR3 is built from 15 residues. The germline V gene has CDR1 MGHDK and CDR2 SYGVNS. J was trimmed by 0 bases and V by 2 bases; bases with no gene match: 4. CDR3 nucleotide sequence: TGTGCCAGCAGTGAAGTAGGGACTAACTCCTACGAGCAGTACTTC. This sequence encodes CASSEVGTNSYEQYF.

The chain is built from TRBV30 and TRBJ1-5; 7 positions agree with TRBD1. V lost 1 base, J lost 4 bases, and 1 base stayed unmatched. The CDR3 runs 13 residues. The germline V gene has CDR1 GTSNPN and CDR2 SVGIG (reference sequence). The CDR3 DNA reads TGTGCCTGGAGTGGACAGGGAAATCAGCCCCAGCATTTT. This gives the protein CAWSGQGNQPQHF. Based on the CDR3 plus reference TRBV30 and TRBJ1-5, the full variable domain is SQTIHQWPATLVQPVGSPLSLECTVEGTSNPNLYWYRQAAGRGLQLLFYSVGIGQISSEVPQNLSASRPQDRQFILSSKKLLLSDSGFYLCAWSGQGNQPQHFGDGTRLSIL.

The chain carries TRBV19 and TRBJ2-6, with D perhaps matching TRBD2 (7 bases). The CDR3 contains 11 residues. Germline V gene lookup returns CDR1 LNHDA and CDR2 SQIVND (reference sequence). V was trimmed by 7 bases and J by 12 bases, leaving 10 bases between them. This CDR3 reads CASKGGPVLTF. CDR3 sequence (DNA): TGTGCCAGTAAGGGGGGGCCCGTCCTGACTTTC.

Written as DNA, the CDR3 is TGTGCCAGCAGTTACGGTGCGGACGCCTACGAGCAGTACTTC. This sequence encodes CASSYGADAYEQYF. The chain is built from TRBV6-5 and TRBJ2-7; D ambiguous. The CDR3 runs to 14 residues. Per the germline V gene, CDR1 is MNHEY and CDR2 is SVGAGI. V lost 2 bases to trimming and J lost 2 bases, with 10 bases between them.

The chain carries TRBV11-2 and TRBJ1-5; D unresolved. Germline lookup yields CDR1 SGHAT and CDR2 FQNNGV. The CDR3 consists of 15 residues. Trimming cost V 2 bases and J 2 bases, with 10 bases left between them. DNA of the CDR3: TGTGCCAGCAGCTTAACGCCAGCCGGCAATCAGCCCCAGCATTTT. This sequence encodes CASSLTPAGNQPQHF.

The rearrangement uses TRBV10-3 and TRBJ2-1; D unclear. Germline assignment: CDR1 ENHRY and CDR2 SYGVKD. Trimming left V 3 bases short and J 6 bases short, with 15 bases between. The CDR3 has 15 amino acids. The CDR3 DNA reads TGTGCCATCAGTGATGAAGCGACACACTCCAATGAGCAGTTCTTC. Translated, it gives CAISDEATHSNEQFF.

The chain couples TRBV6-5 to TRBJ2-7, with D possibly being TRBD1 (5 bases). The CDR3 consists of 16 residues. Germline V gene data show CDR1 as MNHEY and CDR2 as SVGAGI. The V and J ends lost 2 bases and 1 base respectively, with 15 bases between them. This CDR3 is CASSYVRAGRSYEQYF. CDR3 sequence (DNA): TGTGCCAGCAGTTACGTGCGCGCAGGGCGGTCCTACGAGCAGTACTTC.

CDR3 in amino acids: CASSDSPGGGDTQYF. The CDR3 bases are TGTGCCAGCAGTGACTCTCCCGGGGGTGGAGATACGCAGTATTTT. The V and J genes are TRBV25-1 and TRBJ2-3; a possible D gene is TRBD2 (6 bases). The V gene lost 3 bases and the J gene lost 5 bases, with 15 bases spanning the gap. Germline V lookup: CDR1 MGHDK, CDR2 SYGVNS. The CDR3 is 15 amino acids.

CDR3 nucleotide sequence: TGCGCCAGCAGCTTGGACAGGGGTGGAAACACCATATATTTT. This codes for CASSLDRGGNTIYF. J is TRBJ1-3 and V is TRBV5-1, with TRBD1 matching 7 bases. J was trimmed by 3 bases and V by 0 bases; bases with no gene match: 0. Per germline, CDR1 SGHRS and CDR2 YFSETQ. The CDR3 consists of 14 residues.

The chain employs TRBV5-4 and TRBJ2-3; D gene uncertain. This CDR3 is built from 12 residues. With 2 bases removed from V and 5 bases from J, the gap between germline ends came to 6 bases. The germline CDR1 and CDR2 sequences are SGHNT and YYREEE (reference sequence). The DNA of the CDR3 is TGTGCCAGCAGCTTTTGGGGAGATACGCAGTATTTT. Translating gives CASSFWGDTQYF. Looking up the rest from reference TRBV5-4 and TRBJ2-3 gives the full variable domain: ETGVTQSPTHLIKTRGQQVTLRCSSQSGHNTVSWYQQALGQGPQFIFQYYREEENGRGNFPPRFSGLQFPNYSSELNVNALELDDSALYLCASSFWGDTQYFGPGTRLTVL.

J is TRBJ2-5 and V is TRBV7-9, with D possibly being TRBD1 (5 bases). The CDR3 totals 17 residues. Germline loops: CDR1 SEHNR, CDR2 FQNEAQ (reference sequence). V was trimmed by 1 base and J by 1 base, leaving 16 bases between them. The CDR3: CASSLDLGTGRQETQYF. The CDR3 DNA follows: TGTGCCAGCAGCTTAGATTTGGGTACAGGCCGCCAAGAGACCCAGTACTTC. Looking up the rest from reference TRBV7-9 and TRBJ2-5 gives the full variable domain: DTGVSQNPRHKITKRGQNVTFRCDPISEHNRLYWYRQTLGQGPEFLTYFQNEAQLEKSRLLSDRFSAERPKGSFSTLEIQRTEQGDSAMYLCASSLDLGTGRQETQYFGPGTRLLVL.

This chain connects TRBV27 to TRBJ2-3; 8 bases map to TRBD2. This CDR3 has 20 amino acids. V was pared by 0 bases and J by 3 bases, with 17 bases of the junction left unmatched. The germline gives CDR1 MNHEY, CDR2 SMNVEV (reference sequence). The CDR3 bases are TGTGCCAGCAGTTTATCGCCCCGATGGGGCCCGGGACTAGGAACAGATACGCAGTATTTT. It codes for CASSLSPRWGPGLGTDTQYF.

This clone was picked up a small number of times. The chain uses TRBV25-1 and TRBJ2-7; 7 nucleotides match TRBD1. Germline V gene lookup returns CDR1 MGHDK and CDR2 SYGVNS. The ends lost 3 bases at V and 4 bases at J; junction bases unmatched: 3. The length of the CDR3 is 13 residues. The CDR3 DNA is TGTGCCAGCAGTGACAGGGGGTTTTACGAGCAGTACTTC. It translates to CASSDRGFYEQYF.

The chain is built from TRBV25-1 and TRBJ1-5, with D possibly being TRBD1 (5 bases). Per the germline V gene, CDR1 is MGHDK and CDR2 is SYGVNS. The CDR3 sequence is 13 residues long. The V end lost 3 bases, the J end lost 2 bases, and 5 bases lay between the germline ends. The CDR3 nucleotides read TGTGCCAGCAGTGACAGGGGCAATCAGCCCCAGCATTTT. As protein: CASSDRGNQPQHF.

This rearrangement joins TRBV27 to TRBJ2-5; weak D call: TRBD1 (6 bases). CDR1 and CDR2 (germline): MNHEY, SMNVEV (reference sequence). The length of the CDR3 is 15 residues. Trimming took 1 base from V and 5 from J, leaving 14 bases between them. CDR3: CASSLLGQGTETQYF. Written as DNA, the CDR3 is TGTGCCAGCAGTTTATTAGGCCAGGGGACGGAGACCCAGTACTTC.

This clone was picked up a small number of times. The chain has TRBV7-5 and TRBJ2-2; TRBD2, the table's D call, was not compared with the DNA. TRBV7-5 is a documented pseudogene. This CDR3 is 17 amino acids long. The CDR3, as DNA: TGTGTCAGAAGCTTAGGGTCGGCGGGTTACGGCACCGGGGAGCTGTTTTTT. Its translation: CVRSLGSAGYGTGELFF.

V usage is TRBV6-5 and J usage is TRBJ2-7, with D tentatively TRBD2 (6 bases). V lost 8 bases and J 5 bases, leaving 16 bases between the germline ends. Germline loops: CDR1 MNHEY, CDR2 SVGAGI. The CDR3 is made up of 13 amino acids. The CDR3 reads CASGMGGPHEQYF. The CDR3 DNA reads as TGTGCCAGCGGAATGGGAGGACCCCACGAGCAGTACTTC.